This TCR beta chain was recovered during a study of early T cells in non-severe SARS-CoV-2 infection. Study summary: Sequencing of unsorted whole blood was done on bulk RNA, leaving chains unpaired. Study results and limitations: Database matching using VDJdb favored anti-spike CD8 responses, with private and CD4 specificities left missing.

Trimming took 8 bases from V and 2 from J; bases not matched to a gene: 12. CDR3 size: 16 residues. A word on this clonotype: Its target is not known.

Individually, cDNA molecules had unique molecular identifiers attached to them. Via MiXCR, TCRdb re-called the 5' RACE reads, giving one row per CDR3 protein. The profile covers fewer than 75,000 distinct CDR3 sequences, with 15% to 20% appearing a single time and roughly 9% taken by the ten largest. The sequencing used whole blood, collected at baseline. This clonotype was sampled from an adult who was a healthcare worker with PCR-confirmed SARS-CoV-2 infection or an uninfected control (not recorded which). The chain recombines TRBV12-3 or TRBV12-4 with TRBJ2-5, with TRBD2 matching 9 bases. The CDR3: CASSTGASGKQETQYF. The CDR3 bases are TGTGCCAGCTCTACTGGGGCTAGCGGGAAACAAGAGACCCAGTACTTC.